What follows describes a single T cell receptor beta chain. The entry originates in a study of somatic mutations in cytotoxic T cells in rheumatoid arthritis. Produced via immunoSEQ multiplex PCR; TCRdb's table is partial and in-frame only. This table has 15,000 to 20,000 clones, roughly 77% appearing once. The CDR3 spans 17 residues. From germline, CDR1 is MGHRA and CDR2 YSYEKL. The ends lost 3 bases at V and 1 base at J; junction bases unmatched: 6. The sample taken for sequencing was CD8+ T cells sorted from blood. The sequence came from an adult with rheumatoid arthritis. The V gene is TRBV4-1, the J gene TRBJ2-2; 9 bases match TRBD2. Written as DNA, the CDR3 is TGCGCCAGCAGCCAGAGGGCACTAGCGGGGAACACCGGGGAGCTGTTTTTT. Its protein product is CASSQRALAGNTGELFF.